This T cell receptor beta chain was retrieved from a study of cytomegalovirus exposure and HLA in healthy donors. General study findings and limits: Earlier analysis yielded a pattern in which most TCR beta V segments were productive about 87% or about 30% of the time.

The PCR had 60 Vbeta and 13 Jbeta primers. Measured with immunoSEQ multiplex PCR; TCRdb has only the in-frame clones, and not every one. The sample includes 180,000 or so clones, 65% to 85% of them seen just once. With respect to this clone: Antigen unknown.

Trimming cost V 5 bases and J 1 base; bases outside gene matches: 4. CDR1 and CDR2 from the germline V gene are MNHEY and SMNVEV (reference sequence). CDR3 size: 15 residues. V usage is TRBV27 and J usage is TRBJ2-5, with TRBD2 matching 10 bases. The sequenced material came from PBMCs. The clonotype comes from a girl aged 10-17 years in good health and CMV-seropositive. In nucleotides, the CDR3 is TGTGCCAGCAGTCGGGCTAGCGGGGGCCAAGAGACCCAGTACTTC. Translated, it gives CASSRASGGQETQYF.